This TCR beta chain was obtained from a study of T cell responses to AZD1222 COVID-19 vaccine (dated by TCRdb to the early 2020s). For the study in its entirety: A total of more than 230 trial participants underwent TCR sequencing, of whom some 210 received two doses of AZD1222 and about 25 received two doses of the MenACWY control vaccine. Trial participants were enrolled by age into subgroups of 18-55, 56-69 and 70-plus years, and around 150, 29 and 61 TCR-sequenced participants, respectively, were included in these subgroups. The paper's findings and limits, for the study overall: Participants were mostly white British and included more females than males, and it was suggested by the authors that clonal diversity may have been underestimated. Reportedly, close to half of the unique spike-specific TCRs recognized epitopes lying outside the regions that are mutated in the B.1.351 and B.1.1.7 variants. The vaccine-associated CD4 TCRs covered the entire spike protein, and the dominant responses fell in regions 160-218 and 743-854. In the small 56-69-year group, the increase in depth fell short of significance, most likely because of low power. Conclusions about previously exposed vaccinees were limited because only six AZD1222 recipients were SARS-CoV-2 seropositive at baseline. After two AZD1222 doses, both the breadth and the depth of spike-specific TCRs were significantly higher than at day 0 and than in MenACWY recipients. Because no samples from the day 14 peak response were available, repertoires could be characterized only after the peak T cell response.

The junction shows trimming of 2 bases on V and 2 bases on J, and the gene matches do not reach 6 bases of it. There are 15 amino acids in the CDR3, from cysteine to phenylalanine inclusive. CDR3 DNA only is kept here, 45 bases in frame from base 1. The germline V gene encodes CDR1 SGHDT and CDR2 YYEEEE. The CDR3 regions of human TCRbeta chains were analyzed by immunosequencing. The authors' pipeline ran thus. Repertoire TCRs were matched against a reference library of SARS-CoV-2-specific TCRs generated with the MIRA antigen-specificity platform. Breadth was defined as the fraction of unique TCRs that were SARS-CoV-2-associated. Depth was defined as the fraction of total T cells that were SARS-CoV-2-associated. Using the MIRA data, every spike-specific TCR was mapped to the spike region that the TCR reacted to and assigned to either a CD4 or a CD8 class. Log10-transformed breadth and depth values were compared by one-way ANOVA with Sidak's multiple comparisons tests. TCRdb re-hosts the immuneACCESS table, in-frame sequences only. Its copies lack some clones; in the studies checked, an unresolved V gene accounts for under half of them, and the cause for the rest is not known. That table supplies the V and J calls and clone size; D and trimming were determined from the DNA. A total of over 80,000 clones appear in this sample, 80% to 95% of them only once. The top ten clonotypes cover 7.5% to 9.5% of the sample.

The time point label on this specimen signifies: about 28 days (+/-7) after the second vaccine dose. AZD1222 recipients given second doses at about 4 weeks or at about 12 weeks were pooled, since spike-specific TCR depth and breadth were not found to differ between the two schedules. Vaccinee samples were obtained from the UK trials COV001 and COV002, which included a single-blind randomized controlled phase 2/3 trial of AZD1222 (ChAdOx1 nCoV-19) in healthy adults. For TCRbeta chain sequencing, PBMC samples from trial participants were taken at day 0 and at day 28 after the second dose. On this clone itself: Which antigen it targets is not known. Within one base of it there is no much larger clone, and no base qualities were kept.

Here the sequenced sample was peripheral blood, taken 28 days after the second AZD1222 dose. The rearrangement joined TRBV5-6 to TRBJ1-2, and 7 junction bases match TRBD1. The clonotype originates from an adult who received the AZD1222 COVID-19 vaccine. Read as DNA, the sequence is TGTGCCAGCAGCTTCCGGGCGACAGGGAACTATGGCTACACCTTC. This translates into CASSFRATGNYGYTF.